This TCR beta chain appears in the sequencing data of a study of Ad26.COV2.S vaccination and SARS-CoV-2 variants. The method was immunoSEQ multiplex PCR; TCRdb's version includes in-frame clones alone and lacks a portion of them. Counted here are 410,000 or so clones, 80% to 95% occurring once; the ten biggest clones make up around 1.7%. Broader study findings: Placebo recipients had lower spike-specific TCR breadth than vaccine recipients. Total T cell responses, in the TCR breadth and depth analyses, may have been underestimated.

About this clone: What it binds is not known.

Treatment specified: 15 to 20 received Ad26.COV2.S at low or high dose, single or two shots; about 5 received placebo; per-sample allocation not given. Each sample was drawn 63 days after the first injection (of vaccine or placebo). The V gene lost 6 bases and the J gene lost 5 bases, with 17 bases spanning the gap. The CDR3 runs to 14 residues. CDR1 is MDHEN, CDR2 SYDVKM, per germline. This chain connects TRBV28 to TRBJ2-7; D assignment may be TRBD1 or TRBD2 (5 bases each). The sample consisted of peripheral blood, taken in a trial of Ad26.COV2.S vaccine versus placebo. The sequence came from a person between 18 and 65 years old who received the Ad26.COV2.S COVID-19 vaccine or a placebo. The CDR3 nucleotides are TGTGCCAGCAGGCAGGGAGCGGTACCCCACGAGCAGTACTTC. It specifies CASRQGAVPHEQYF. Filled out from reference TRBV28 and TRBJ2-7, the complete variable domain reads DVKVTQSSRYLVKRTGEKVFLECVQDMDHENMFWYRQDPGLGLRLIYFSYDVKMKEKGDIPEGYSVSREKKERFSLILESASTNQTSMYLCASRQGAVPHEQYFGPGTRLTVT.